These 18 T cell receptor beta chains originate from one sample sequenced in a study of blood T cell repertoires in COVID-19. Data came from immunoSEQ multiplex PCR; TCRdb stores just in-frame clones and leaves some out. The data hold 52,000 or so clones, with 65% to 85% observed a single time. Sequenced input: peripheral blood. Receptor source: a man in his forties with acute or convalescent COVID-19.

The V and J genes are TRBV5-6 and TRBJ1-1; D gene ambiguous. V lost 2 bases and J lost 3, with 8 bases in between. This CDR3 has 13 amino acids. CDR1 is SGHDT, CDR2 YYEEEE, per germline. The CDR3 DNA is TGTGCCAGCAGCTTAATGGAGGACACTGAAGCTTTCTTT. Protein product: CASSLMEDTEAFF.

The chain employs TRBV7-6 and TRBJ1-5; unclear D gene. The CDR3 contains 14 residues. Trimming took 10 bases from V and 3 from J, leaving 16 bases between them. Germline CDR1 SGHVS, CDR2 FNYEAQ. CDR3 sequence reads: CATPNKTYNQPQHF. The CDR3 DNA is TGTGCCACCCCTAATAAAACCTACAATCAGCCCCAGCATTTT.

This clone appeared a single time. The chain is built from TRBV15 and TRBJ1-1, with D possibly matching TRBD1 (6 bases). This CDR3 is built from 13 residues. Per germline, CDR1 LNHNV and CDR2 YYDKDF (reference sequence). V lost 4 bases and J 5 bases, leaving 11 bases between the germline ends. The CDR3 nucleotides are TGTGCCACCAGCATGGGGGCTTATACTGAAGCTTTCTTT. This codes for CATSMGAYTEAFF.

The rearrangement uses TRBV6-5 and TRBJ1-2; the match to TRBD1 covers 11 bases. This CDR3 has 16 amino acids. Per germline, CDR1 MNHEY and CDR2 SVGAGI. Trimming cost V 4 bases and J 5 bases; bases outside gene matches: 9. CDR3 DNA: TGTGCCAGCAGTTCGGCCCCGGGACAGGGGGGATATGGCTACACCTTC. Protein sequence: CASSSAPGQGGYGYTF.

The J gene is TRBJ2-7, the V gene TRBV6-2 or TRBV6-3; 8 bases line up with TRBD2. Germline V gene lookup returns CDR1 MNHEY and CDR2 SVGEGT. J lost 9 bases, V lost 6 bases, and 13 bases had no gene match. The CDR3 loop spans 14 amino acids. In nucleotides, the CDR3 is TGTGCCAGCAGCCTAGCGGGCGCCGCGAAGGGGCAGTACTTC. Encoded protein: CASSLAGAAKGQYF.

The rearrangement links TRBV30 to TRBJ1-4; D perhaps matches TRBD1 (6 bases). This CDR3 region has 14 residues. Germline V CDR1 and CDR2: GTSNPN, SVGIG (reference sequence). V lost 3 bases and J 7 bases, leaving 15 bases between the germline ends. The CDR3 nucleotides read TGTGCCTGGAGACAACAGGGCTTTAGTGAAAAACTGTTTTTT. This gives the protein CAWRQQGFSEKLFF.

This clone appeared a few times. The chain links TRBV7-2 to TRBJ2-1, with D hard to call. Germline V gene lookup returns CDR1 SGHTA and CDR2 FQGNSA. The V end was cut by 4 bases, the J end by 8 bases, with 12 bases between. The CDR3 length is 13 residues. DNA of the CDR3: TGTGCCAGCAGCTCCCGGAGATTGTATGAGCAGTTCTTC. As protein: CASSSRRLYEQFF.

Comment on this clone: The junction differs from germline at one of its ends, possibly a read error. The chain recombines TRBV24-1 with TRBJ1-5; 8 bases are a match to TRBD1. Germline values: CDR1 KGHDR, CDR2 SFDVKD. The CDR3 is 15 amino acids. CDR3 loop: CATRDSTGGNQPQHF. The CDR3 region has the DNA TGTGCCACCAGAGATTCGACAGGGGGCAATCAGCCCCAGCATTTT.

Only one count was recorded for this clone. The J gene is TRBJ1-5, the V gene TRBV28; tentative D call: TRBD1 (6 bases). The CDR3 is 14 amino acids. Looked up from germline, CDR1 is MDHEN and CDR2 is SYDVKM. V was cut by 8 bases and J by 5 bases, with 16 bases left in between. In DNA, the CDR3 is TGTGCCAGCCAAAAGGGAGGGGGGTATCAGCCCCAGCATTTT. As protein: CASQKGGGYQPQHF.

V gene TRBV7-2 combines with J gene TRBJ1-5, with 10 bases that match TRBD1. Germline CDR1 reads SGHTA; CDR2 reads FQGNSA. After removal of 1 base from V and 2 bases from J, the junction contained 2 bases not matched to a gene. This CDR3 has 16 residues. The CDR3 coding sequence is TGTGCCAGCAGCTTAGAAGGGACAGGGGGCAATCAGCCCCAGCATTTT. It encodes CASSLEGTGGNQPQHF. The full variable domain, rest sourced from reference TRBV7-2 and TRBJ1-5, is GAGVSQSPSNKVTEKGKDVELRCDPISGHTALYWYRQSLGQGLEFLIYFQGNSAPDKSGLPSDRFSAERTGGSVSTLTIQRTQQEDSAVYLCASSLEGTGGNQPQHFGDGTRLSIL.

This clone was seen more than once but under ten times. CDR3 in DNA: TGTGCCACCAGTGATTTCGGCCAGGGAATGGGGAATGAGCAGTTCTTC. Protein: CATSDFGQGMGNEQFF. This rearrangement joins TRBV24-1 to TRBJ2-1; perhaps TRBD1 as D (5 bases). The CDR3 length is 16 residues. Trimming pared 1 base from V and 7 bases from J, leaving 16 bases between. Looked up from germline, CDR1 is KGHDR and CDR2 is SFDVKD.

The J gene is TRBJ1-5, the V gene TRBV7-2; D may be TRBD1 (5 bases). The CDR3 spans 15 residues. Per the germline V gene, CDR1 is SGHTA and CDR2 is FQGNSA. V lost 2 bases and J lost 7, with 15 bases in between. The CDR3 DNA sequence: TGTGCCAGCAGCTTATTGGGGGTCGGGGGGCAGCCCCAGCATTTT. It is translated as CASSLLGVGGQPQHF.

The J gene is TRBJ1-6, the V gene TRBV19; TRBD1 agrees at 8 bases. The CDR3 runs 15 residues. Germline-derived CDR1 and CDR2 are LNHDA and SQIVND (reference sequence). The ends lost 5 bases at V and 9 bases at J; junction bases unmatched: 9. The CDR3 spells CASSRQGANSSPLHF. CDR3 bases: TGTGCCAGTAGTCGGCAGGGGGCTAACAGTTCACCCCTCCACTTT. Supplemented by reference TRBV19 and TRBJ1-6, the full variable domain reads DGGITQSPKYLFRKEGQNVTLSCEQNLNHDAMYWYRQDPGQGLRLIYYSQIVNDFQKGDIAEGYSVSREKKESFPLTVTSAQKNPTAFYLCASSRQGANSSPLHFGNGTRLTVT.

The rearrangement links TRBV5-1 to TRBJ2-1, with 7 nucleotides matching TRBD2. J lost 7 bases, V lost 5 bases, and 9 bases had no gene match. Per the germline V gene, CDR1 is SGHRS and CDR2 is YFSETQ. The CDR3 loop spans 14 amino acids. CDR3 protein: CASSPGLVNNEQFF. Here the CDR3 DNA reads TGCGCCAGCAGTCCCGGACTAGTGAATAATGAGCAGTTCTTC.

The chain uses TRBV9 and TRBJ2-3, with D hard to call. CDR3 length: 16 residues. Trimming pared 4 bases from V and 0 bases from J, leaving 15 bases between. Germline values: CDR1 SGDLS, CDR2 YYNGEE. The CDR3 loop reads CASSFSSLGSTDTQYF. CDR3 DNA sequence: TGTGCCAGCAGCTTCTCCTCCCTCGGGAGCACAGATACGCAGTATTTT.

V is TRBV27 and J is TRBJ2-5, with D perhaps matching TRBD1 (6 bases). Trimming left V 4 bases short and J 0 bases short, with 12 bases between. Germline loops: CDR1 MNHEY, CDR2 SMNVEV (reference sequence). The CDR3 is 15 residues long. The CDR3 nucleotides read TGTGCCAGCAGTTCAACGGGGACACACCAAGAGACCCAGTACTTC. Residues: CASSSTGTHQETQYF.

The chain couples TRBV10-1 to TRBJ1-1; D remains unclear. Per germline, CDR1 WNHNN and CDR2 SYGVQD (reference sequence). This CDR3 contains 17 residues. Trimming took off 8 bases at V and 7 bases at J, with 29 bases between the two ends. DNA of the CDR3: TGCGCCAGCTTTGATTCTTCGGGAGGGATCCCCCGCGGTGAAGCTTTCTTT. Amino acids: CASFDSSGGIPRGEAFF.

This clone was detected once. The CDR3 spells CASSLASDRGRRGYTF. For the CDR3, the DNA is TGTGCCAGCAGCTTGGCCAGTGACAGGGGGCGAAGAGGCTACACCTTC. This chain joins TRBV5-6 and TRBJ1-2; 10 positions match TRBD1. This CDR3 contains 16 residues. V was clipped by 0 bases and J by 8 bases; unmatched bases: 10. Germline assignment: CDR1 SGHDT and CDR2 YYEEEE.